These 14 T cell receptor beta chains were sequenced from one sample in a study of blood T cell repertoires in COVID-19. Method: immunoSEQ multiplex PCR; TCRdb's copy keeps in-frame clones and lacks some. Among approximately 380,000 clones, 85% were seen once, and the ten largest hold roughly 3.7%. Sequenced: peripheral blood. These receptor sequences come from a woman aged 18-29 years with acute or convalescent COVID-19.

The chain has TRBV29-1 and TRBJ1-6; D gene unclear. Per germline, CDR1 SQVTM and CDR2 ANQGSEA. The CDR3 sequence is 13 residues long. V was clipped by 5 bases and J by 10 bases, with 15 bases between them. In nucleotides, the CDR3 is TGCAGCGTTTCACCTACGCGGGAATCACCCCTCCACTTT. This codes for CSVSPTRESPLHF.

The count of this clone is one. J is TRBJ2-2 and V is TRBV6-5, with TRBD2 matching over 8 bases. Germline lookup yields CDR1 MNHEY and CDR2 SVGAGI. V was clipped by 4 bases and J by 6 bases; unmatched bases: 4. The CDR3 runs 14 residues. As DNA, the CDR3 is TGTGCCAGCAGTTCACCGGGAGGGCCCGGGGAGCTGTTTTTT. As protein: CASSSPGGPGELFF.

The J gene is TRBJ2-1, the V gene TRBV6-6, with TRBD2 identical over 9 bases. This CDR3 is 17 amino acids long. V dropped 5 bases and J dropped 8; count of bases not matched to a gene: 16. Germline lookup yields CDR1 MNHNY and CDR2 SVGAGI (reference sequence). CDR3 region: CASSPRGGLAGIDEQFF. The CDR3 DNA sequence: TGTGCCAGCAGTCCAAGGGGCGGGCTAGCGGGAATAGATGAGCAGTTCTTC.

The rearrangement links TRBV5-4 to TRBJ2-3; perhaps TRBD2 as D (6 bases). Germline loops: CDR1 SGHNT, CDR2 YYREEE (reference sequence). This CDR3 is 14 amino acids long. Trimming took off 4 bases at V and 3 bases at J, with 12 bases between the two ends. CDR3 sequence reads: CASSQTRVTDTQYF. The CDR3 DNA reads as TGTGCCAGCAGCCAGACTAGGGTTACAGATACGCAGTATTTT.

This clone was seen a handful of times. The rearrangement links TRBV4-1 to TRBJ2-1; D is ambiguous. This CDR3 is 13 amino acids long. Germline V gene sequence: CDR1 MGHRA, CDR2 YSYEKL. V lost 4 bases and J lost 8, with 12 bases in between. CDR3 region: CASSPYPRDEQFF. The CDR3 bases are TGCGCCAGCAGCCCGTACCCCCGGGATGAGCAGTTCTTC.

V and J are TRBV2 and TRBJ1-4; 9 bases match TRBD1. CDR1 and CDR2 (germline): SNHLY, FYNNEI. V lost 8 bases, J lost 8 bases, and 12 bases stayed unmatched. The CDR3 is 15 residues long. The CDR3 is CASDRDRELREKLFF. The CDR3 nucleotides read TGTGCCAGCGACCGGGACAGGGAACTTAGAGAAAAACTGTTTTTT. Supplemented by reference TRBV2 and TRBJ1-4, the full variable domain reads EPEVTQTPSHQVTQMGQEVILRCVPISNHLYFYWYRQILGQKVEFLVSFYNNEISEKSEIFDDQFSVERPDGSNFTLKIRSTKLEDSAMYFCASDRDRELREKLFFGSGTQLSVL.

A single count supports this clone. The rearrangement joins TRBV28 to TRBJ2-2; 9 bases agree with TRBD1. Losses at the gene ends were 10 bases for V and 3 bases for J; bases not matched to a gene: 9. The germline V gene has CDR1 MDHEN and CDR2 SYDVKM. This CDR3 is 15 amino acids long. The CDR3 bases are TGTGCCATCACTAGGGGACAGGGAGACACCGGGGAGCTGTTTTTT. Translating it yields CAITRGQGDTGELFF.

This clone showed up just a few times. The chain has TRBV21-1 and TRBJ2-3; TRBD2 was called by the table and not checked on the DNA. TRBV21-1 is flagged as a pseudogene. CDR3 length: 20 residues. The CDR3 sequence is CASSKEGPLAGGMSTDTQYF. Written as DNA, the CDR3 is TGTGCCAGCAGCAAAGAGGGCCCACTAGCGGGGGGGATGAGCACAGATACGCAGTATTTT.

Only one count was recorded for this clone. The chain recombines TRBV7-3 with TRBJ1-1, with a tentative D call TRBD1 (6 bases). The germline V and J ends were trimmed by 5 bases and 0 bases, with 13 bases remaining between them. The CDR3 contains 15 residues. Germline lookup yields CDR1 SGHTA and CDR2 FQGTGA. CDR3 residues: CASSPGGGMNTEAFF. DNA of the CDR3: TGTGCCAGCAGCCCTGGGGGCGGCATGAACACTGAAGCTTTCTTT.

This sequence joins TRBV7-3 and TRBJ1-2, with 10 bases fitting TRBD1. Germline V gives CDR1 SGHTA, CDR2 FQGTGA. The CDR3 extends over 14 amino acids. Trimming removed 2 bases from V and 8 bases from J; junction bases left unmatched: 5. The CDR3 sequence: CASSLSGTGEGYTF. CDR3 bases: TGTGCCAGCAGCTTATCCGGGACAGGGGAAGGCTACACCTTC.

As to this clone: Other DNA sequences in the sample encode the same CDR3. The chain uses TRBV9 and TRBJ1-5, with 7 nucleotides matching TRBD1. The germline gives CDR1 SGDLS, CDR2 YYNGEE. The CDR3 spans 15 residues. V shed 0 bases and J 4 bases; nucleotides not matched to a gene: 4. The CDR3: CASSVGQGSNQPQHF. Written as DNA, the CDR3 is TGTGCCAGCAGCGTAGGACAGGGCTCAAATCAGCCCCAGCATTTT.

The chain has TRBV7-8 and TRBJ1-4; 7 bases are a match to TRBD1. CDR1 is SGHVS, CDR2 FQNEAQ, per germline. The ends lost 5 bases at V and 4 bases at J; junction bases unmatched: 4. This CDR3 has 14 residues. CDR3 protein: CASSHGTVNEKLFF. In nucleotides, the CDR3 is TGTGCCAGCAGCCACGGGACAGTTAATGAAAAACTGTTTTTT.

This clone was seen a single time. The rearrangement uses TRBV4-1 and TRBJ2-5; D is perhaps TRBD1 (5 bases). V lost 2 bases to trimming and J lost 5 bases, with 12 bases between them. CDR1 is MGHRA, CDR2 YSYEKL, per germline. This CDR3 contains 14 residues. CDR3 in DNA: TGCGCCAGCAGCCAATCCACTGGGGCGGAGACCCAGTACTTC. The encoded protein is CASSQSTGAETQYF.

This clone has just a few counts. The V gene is TRBV6-6, the J gene TRBJ2-1; no reliable D call. Trimming took 6 bases from V and 7 from J, leaving 10 bases between them. Germline values: CDR1 MNHNY, CDR2 SVGAGI (reference sequence). This CDR3 has 12 residues. Written as DNA, the CDR3 is TGTGCCAGCAGCTGGAGTGGGAATGAGCAGTTCTTC. This sequence encodes CASSWSGNEQFF.